Presented here are 30 T cell receptor beta chains from one specimen sequenced in a study of blood T cell repertoires in COVID-19. TCRdb's table, derived via immunoSEQ multiplex PCR, lists solely in-frame clones and lacks some. This table holds about 140,000 clones, 75% to 90% found once. The specimen sequenced was peripheral blood. These receptor sequences come from a man in his fifties who had recovered from COVID-19.

This chain joins TRBV23-1 and TRBJ1-3; 11 bases fit TRBD1. TRBV23-1 qualifies as an ORF whose function is uncertain. CDR3 size: 19 residues. With V trimmed by 2 bases and J by 0 bases, 9 bases remained unmatched. CDR3 sequence: CASSQPGQGAQGSGNTIYF. Written as DNA, the CDR3 is TGCGCCAGCAGTCAACCAGGACAGGGGGCGCAGGGCTCTGGAAACACCATATATTTT.

The gene calls are TRBV7-2 and TRBJ2-1, with D possibly TRBD2 on 7 matching bases. The CDR3 has 16 amino acids. Germline loops: CDR1 SGHTA, CDR2 FQGNSA. Trimming removed 1 base from V and 7 bases from J, with 17 bases in between. In nucleotides, the CDR3 is TGTGCCAGCAGCTTAGAGTTAGTGGGGGGGCTAAATGAGCAGTTCTTC. It translates to CASSLELVGGLNEQFF.

The V gene is TRBV4-3, the J gene TRBJ1-2; D is undetermined. The germline gives CDR1 LGHNA, CDR2 YSLEER. The CDR3 extends over 18 amino acids. The V gene lost 3 bases and the J gene lost 0 bases, with 20 bases spanning the gap. The CDR3 nucleotides read TGCGCCAGCAGCCAGGAGAAGATGTATGATCCACCTAACTATGGCTACACCTTC. It encodes CASSQEKMYDPPNYGYTF.

The rearrangement links TRBV6-5 to TRBJ1-2; D might be TRBD1 (5 bases). The V gene's germline CDR1 is MNHEY and CDR2 SVGAGI. The CDR3 spans 14 residues. V was trimmed by 6 bases and J by 0 bases, leaving 11 bases between them. DNA for the CDR3: TGTGCCAGCAGACTGACAGCAGCTAACTATGGCTACACCTTC. Protein: CASRLTAANYGYTF.

Here the CDR3 reads CASSLVSRGWTEAFF. The DNA of the CDR3 is TGTGCCAGCAGCTTAGTGAGCAGGGGTTGGACTGAAGCTTTCTTT. The V call is TRBV11-2, the J call TRBJ1-1, with D perhaps TRBD1 (6 bases). This CDR3 has 15 residues. V lost 1 base to trimming and J lost 5 bases, with 14 bases between them. Germline V gene sequence: CDR1 SGHAT, CDR2 FQNNGV.

This chain joins TRBV4-1 and TRBJ2-7, with 8 bases identical to TRBD2. Germline V lookup: CDR1 MGHRA, CDR2 YSYEKL. V lost 1 base and J lost 2; bases outside the gene matches: 4. This CDR3 is 15 amino acids long. CDR3 in DNA: TGCGCCAGCAGCCAAGGATCGGGACTAGCCTACGAGCAGTACTTC. Its translation: CASSQGSGLAYEQYF.

This CDR3 reads CAISEPEGGYGYTF. In DNA form, the CDR3 reads TGTGCCATCAGTGAGCCTGAGGGAGGGTATGGCTACACCTTC. The rearrangement joins TRBV10-3 to TRBJ1-2; D gene ambiguous. Germline V gene sequence: CDR1 ENHRY, CDR2 SYGVKD. With 2 bases removed from V and 5 bases from J, the gap between germline ends came to 12 bases. The CDR3 consists of 14 residues.

V usage is TRBV19 and J usage is TRBJ1-1, with D possibly being TRBD1 (5 bases). The CDR3 is made up of 12 amino acids. Between the trimmed V and J ends, which lost 3 bases and 3 bases, there was a span of 5 bases. CDR1 LNHDA and CDR2 SQIVND come from the germline V gene (reference sequence). In DNA, the CDR3 is TGTGCCAGTAGTATCAGGGACACTGAAGCTTTCTTT. Protein product: CASSIRDTEAFF.

The chain joins TRBV25-1 to TRBJ1-1; 7 bases are a match to TRBD1. The CDR3 covers 14 residues. Germline CDR1 and CDR2: MGHDK and SYGVNS. Unmatched junction bases numbered 14, after V lost 11 bases and J lost 5 bases. As DNA, the CDR3 is TGTGCCGCCAAAGCGGAGGGGGCCGGTACTGAAGCTTTCTTT. Translation gives CAAKAEGAGTEAFF.

The genes are TRBV7-2 and TRBJ1-1; TRBD1 aligns across 12 bases. There are 17 residues in the CDR3. After removal of 8 bases from V and 2 bases from J, the junction contained 12 bases not matched to a gene. Germline V gene lookup returns CDR1 SGHTA and CDR2 FQGNSA. This chain's CDR3 is CASQGTGGVAVNTEAFF. CDR3 nucleotide sequence: TGTGCCAGCCAGGGGACAGGGGGCGTCGCAGTTAACACTGAAGCTTTCTTT. Full variable domain (rest looked up from reference TRBV7-2 and TRBJ1-1): GAGVSQSPSNKVTEKGKDVELRCDPISGHTALYWYRQSLGQGLEFLIYFQGNSAPDKSGLPSDRFSAERTGGSVSTLTIQRTQQEDSAVYLCASQGTGGVAVNTEAFFGQGTRLTVV.

The rearrangement uses TRBV6-2 or TRBV6-3 and TRBJ1-1; D remains ambiguous. V was cut by 4 bases and J by 11 bases, with 14 bases left in between. The CDR3 runs to 12 residues. Germline values: CDR1 MNHEY, CDR2 SVGEGT. This CDR3 is CASSWRPLGAFF. The CDR3 nucleotides are TGTGCCAGCAGTTGGAGGCCCCTTGGGGCTTTCTTT.

This rearrangement joins TRBV5-1 to TRBJ2-7; 7 nucleotides line up with TRBD1. V lost 0 bases and J lost 2; bases outside the gene matches: 5. This CDR3 region has 15 residues. Germline loops: CDR1 SGHRS, CDR2 YFSETQ. The CDR3 reads CASSLGVGGTYEQYF. Here the CDR3 DNA reads TGCGCCAGCAGCTTGGGCGTAGGGGGCACCTACGAGCAGTACTTC.

CDR3 loop: CACILPGGAFF. The CDR3 nucleotides read TGTGCCTGCATATTGCCGGGGGGAGCTTTCTTT. The chain uses TRBV30 and TRBJ1-1; D is perhaps TRBD1 (5 bases). Trimming took 6 bases from V and 10 from J, leaving 15 bases between them. CDR1 is GTSNPN, CDR2 SVGIG, per germline (reference sequence). The CDR3 is 11 residues long.

This clone was counted a single time. The chain combines TRBV3-1 (or the pseudogene TRBV3-2) with TRBJ1-1; 11 bases agree with TRBD1. The germline V gene encodes CDR1 LGHDT and CDR2 YNNKEL (reference sequence). V trimming: 4 bases; J trimming: 4 bases; junction bases outside the gene matches: 14. This CDR3 spans 18 amino acids. CDR3: CASSPLKRTGGATTEAFF. For the CDR3, the DNA is TGTGCCAGCAGCCCTCTTAAGCGGACAGGGGGCGCGACCACTGAAGCTTTCTTT.

The chain joins TRBV5-1 to TRBJ2-3, with D possibly being TRBD2 (5 bases). V lost 4 bases, J lost 2 bases, and 17 bases lay in between. Germline lookup yields CDR1 SGHRS and CDR2 YFSETQ. The CDR3 loop spans 16 amino acids. The CDR3 spells CASSIGLNEVTDTQYF. The CDR3 DNA sequence: TGCGCCAGCAGCATCGGACTGAACGAAGTCACAGATACGCAGTATTTT.

A single count supports this clone. This chain connects TRBV12-3 or TRBV12-4 to TRBJ1-1, with D perhaps matching TRBD1 (6 bases). Trimming left V 4 bases short and J 1 base short, with 7 bases between. The CDR3 has 13 amino acids. CDR3 sequence (DNA): TGTGCCAGCAGTTCAGGGGAGAACACTGAAGCTTTCTTT. Its translation: CASSSGENTEAFF.

This chain joins TRBV7-8 and TRBJ1-3; no clear D. The CDR3 sequence is 14 residues long. Trimming removed 0 bases from V and 2 bases from J, with 5 bases in between. CDR1 SGHVS and CDR2 FQNEAQ come from the germline V gene. Written as DNA, the CDR3 is TGTGCCAGCAGCTTAGCGGTAGCTGGAAACACCATATATTTT. Encoded protein: CASSLAVAGNTIYF.

The chain employs TRBV7-8 and TRBJ1-5, with 10 nucleotides matching TRBD1. The germline CDR1 and CDR2 sequences are SGHVS and FQNEAQ. Trimming removed 6 bases from V and 6 bases from J; junction bases left unmatched: 17. This CDR3 contains 18 residues. Here the CDR3 reads CASSPWGQGMNGGQPQHF. As DNA, the CDR3 is TGTGCCAGCAGTCCCTGGGGACAGGGGATGAATGGTGGTCAGCCCCAGCATTTT.

This clone showed up just once. The CDR3 here is CASSEADGGQETQYF. The CDR3 DNA reads TGTGCCAGCAGTGAAGCGGACGGGGGGCAAGAGACCCAGTACTTC. The chain carries TRBV2 and TRBJ2-5; 7 bases map to TRBD2. The V gene's germline CDR1 is SNHLY and CDR2 FYNNEI. The CDR3 consists of 15 residues. With V trimmed by 0 bases and J by 2 bases, 3 bases remained unmatched.

V is TRBV7-7 and J is TRBJ2-5; 12 bases align to TRBD2. V lost 4 bases and J lost 8; bases outside the gene matches: 5. CDR1 and CDR2 (germline): SSHAT, FNYEAQ (reference sequence). This CDR3 has 14 amino acids. CDR3 in amino acids: CASSSGLAGSTQYF. CDR3 coding DNA: TGTGCCAGCAGCTCTGGACTAGCGGGGTCAACCCAGTACTTC.

J is TRBJ2-3 and V is TRBV19, with D possibly matching TRBD1 (6 bases). Germline V gene lookup returns CDR1 LNHDA and CDR2 SQIVND (reference sequence). V was clipped by 9 bases and J by 0 bases, with 10 bases between them. This CDR3 has 13 residues. The CDR3 DNA is TGTGCCAGCCGAACAGGGAGCACAGATACGCAGTATTTT. As protein: CASRTGSTDTQYF.

J is TRBJ2-1 and V is TRBV9; no clear D gene. Germline V lookup: CDR1 SGDLS, CDR2 YYNGEE. V was trimmed by 1 base and J by 8 bases, leaving 10 bases between them. CDR3 length equals 13 residues. The CDR3 sequence: CASSVFVRDEQFF. CDR3 sequence (DNA): TGTGCCAGCAGCGTATTTGTTCGGGATGAGCAGTTCTTC.

The chain carries TRBV18 and TRBJ1-3; 9 bases are shared with TRBD1. The length of the CDR3 is 15 residues. The junction had 4 bases not matched to a gene; V was cut back by 3 bases and J by 4 bases. Germline V CDR1 and CDR2: KGHSH, LQKENI. In DNA, the CDR3 is TGTGCCAGCTCACCCCGGGACAGGGAAGGAAACACCATATATTTT. Translated: CASSPRDREGNTIYF.

The rearrangement links TRBV7-2 to TRBJ2-1; D is uncertain. The germline CDR1 and CDR2 sequences are SGHTA and FQGNSA. The V end lost 4 bases, the J end lost 5 bases, and 12 bases lay between the germline ends. This CDR3 region has 14 residues. The CDR3 DNA is TGTGCCAGCAGCTCCAACATCAATGACAATGAGCAGTTCTTC. It specifies CASSSNINDNEQFF.

In DNA form, the CDR3 reads TGTGCCAGCAGTGAACGGCAGACAGGGGGTGAGACCCAGTACTTC. It yields the protein CASSERQTGGETQYF. This sequence joins TRBV25-1 and TRBJ2-5; 9 bases line up with TRBD1. The ends lost 2 bases at V and 5 bases at J; junction bases unmatched: 6. The CDR3 totals 15 residues. The germline gives CDR1 MGHDK, CDR2 SYGVNS.

This clone was picked up many times. The V call is TRBV19, the J call TRBJ1-2, with a weak D call TRBD1 (6 bases). Deletions cut 2 bases from V and 4 bases from J, with 14 bases between. The germline V gene has CDR1 LNHDA and CDR2 SQIVND (reference sequence). The CDR3 loop spans 15 amino acids. The CDR3 DNA reads as TGTGCCAGTAGTATAACTTGGGACACCTCCTATGGCTACACCTTC. Its translation is CASSITWDTSYGYTF. The full variable domain, in which reference TRBV19 and TRBJ1-2 provide the parts outside the CDR3, is DGGITQSPKYLFRKEGQNVTLSCEQNLNHDAMYWYRQDPGQGLRLIYYSQIVNDFQKGDIAEGYSVSREKKESFPLTVTSAQKNPTAFYLCASSITWDTSYGYTFGSGTRLTVV.

In its sample, this clone was seen once. This chain joins TRBV6-5 and TRBJ1-6, with D uncertain. Germline V gene sequence: CDR1 MNHEY, CDR2 SVGAGI. CDR3 length equals 15 residues. Trimming removed 2 bases at V and 4 bases at J, with 9 bases between. CDR3 region: CASSYRGGYNSPLHF. The CDR3 DNA follows: TGTGCCAGCAGTTACCGGGGAGGATATAATTCACCCCTCCACTTT.

V gene TRBV12-3 or TRBV12-4 combines with J gene TRBJ1-2; 9 bases map to TRBD1. There are 13 residues in the CDR3. The J segment lost 7 bases and the V segment lost 5 bases, leaving 5 bases of the junction unmatched. The CDR3 DNA reads TGTGCCAGCAGTCGGGGACAGGGACGTGGCTACACCTTC. Translated, it gives CASSRGQGRGYTF.

This chain connects TRBV4-3 to TRBJ2-2, with 14 bases fitting TRBD2. The germline CDR1 and CDR2 sequences are LGHNA and YSLEER. V was clipped by 0 bases and J by 2 bases; unmatched bases: 2. The CDR3 covers 18 residues. The CDR3 DNA reads TGCGCCAGCAGCCAAGAGACTAGCGGGGGGGACAACACCGGGGAGCTGTTTTTT. Translating it yields CASSQETSGGDNTGELFF.

This clone was seen only a few times. The chain couples TRBV14 to TRBJ1-6; weak D call: TRBD1 (5 bases). Germline V CDR1 and CDR2: SGHDN, FVKESK. V was shortened by 3 bases and J by 7 bases, with 10 bases between the two germline ends. The CDR3 covers 14 residues. The CDR3 region has the DNA TGTGCCAGCAGCCATCAGGGTAACAATTCACCCCTCCACTTT. It is translated as CASSHQGNNSPLHF.